The clone carrying this TCR beta chain occurred many times. Its antigen is currently unknown. The data derive from a study of molecular identifiers for immune sequencing clone quantification. The study, taken as a whole, reports: Spiked Jurkat TCR RNA equivalent to one cell reportedly surfaced among about a million naive cells.

The CDR3 consists of 14 residues. Trimming left V 2 bases short and J 6 bases short, with 11 bases between. Per germline, CDR1 MNHEY and CDR2 SMNVEV (reference sequence). TCRdb processed the PCR reads anew with MiXCR; each CDR3 protein has one entry. The sample includes 35,000 or so distinct CDR3 sequences, roughly 19% of them seen just once. The TCR sequence derives from a human donor in good health. Some libraries in this study had Jurkat cell RNA spiked in. Sequencing was carried out using naive CD8+ T cells from blood, with Jurkat cell RNA spiked in. The subset is: FACS-sorted CD8+CD4-CCR7+CD45RA+ naive T cells. This chain links TRBV27 with TRBJ2-1, with TRBD2 as a possible D gene (7 bases). The CDR3 nucleotides are TGTGCCAGCAGTTTAGGGGGGGCTGCCAATGAGCAGTTCTTC. Protein product: CASSLGGAANEQFF.